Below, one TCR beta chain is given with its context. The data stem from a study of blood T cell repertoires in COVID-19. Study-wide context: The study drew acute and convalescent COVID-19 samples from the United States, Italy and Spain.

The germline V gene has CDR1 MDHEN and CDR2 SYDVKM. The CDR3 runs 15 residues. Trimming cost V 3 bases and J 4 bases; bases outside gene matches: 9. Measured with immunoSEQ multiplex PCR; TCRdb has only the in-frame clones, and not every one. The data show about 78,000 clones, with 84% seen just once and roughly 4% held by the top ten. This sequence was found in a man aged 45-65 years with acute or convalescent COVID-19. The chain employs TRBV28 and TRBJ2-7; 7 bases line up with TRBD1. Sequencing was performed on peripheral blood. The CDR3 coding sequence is TGTGCCAGCAGTTTCACCTCCGGACAGGATTACGAGCAGTACTTC. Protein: CASSFTSGQDYEQYF.